What follows are 17 T cell receptor beta chains derived from one specimen sequenced in a study of blood T cell repertoires in COVID-19. The protocol was immunoSEQ multiplex PCR, while the TCRdb copy is restricted to in-frame clones and leaves out a portion. The sample includes about 33,000 clones, roughly nine tenths of them seen just once. Sequenced material: peripheral blood. Receptors were obtained from a woman older than 75 with active or convalescent COVID-19.

The rearrangement uses TRBV18 and TRBJ2-7, with D maybe TRBD1 (6 bases). CDR1 KGHSH and CDR2 LQKENI come from the germline V gene. The CDR3 is 14 amino acids. V was cut by 3 bases and J by 2 bases, with 11 bases left in between. The CDR3 DNA reads TGTGCCAGCTCACCTAGGGACACTGCCTACGAGCAGTACTTC. Translating it yields CASSPRDTAYEQYF.

This chain joins TRBV5-6 and TRBJ2-6, with D perhaps TRBD1 (6 bases). The ends were cut back, 4 bases at V and 3 bases at J, with 11 bases in the middle. Germline V gene sequence: CDR1 SGHDT, CDR2 YYEEEE. This CDR3 region has 15 residues. The CDR3 region has the DNA TGTGCCAGCAGCCCGACAGGTCTTGGGGCCAACGTCCTGACTTTC. Its protein is CASSPTGLGANVLTF.

The chain joins TRBV6-5 to TRBJ1-2, with a weak D call TRBD1 (5 bases). The CDR3 length is 13 residues. V shed 6 bases and J shed 4 bases, with 12 bases lying between them. The germline V gene has CDR1 MNHEY and CDR2 SVGAGI. CDR3 nucleotide sequence: TGTGCCAGCAGATCTGACAGAACCTATGGCTACACCTTC. The encoded protein is CASRSDRTYGYTF.

The V and J genes are TRBV6-4 and TRBJ1-5; D is perhaps TRBD1 (6 bases). This CDR3 spans 19 amino acids. Germline lookup yields CDR1 MRHNA and CDR2 SNTAGT. Trimming took 4 bases from V and 0 from J, leaving 22 bases between them. The CDR3 DNA sequence: TGTGCCAGCAGTGGAGAAAACGGACAGCGAATTTATAGCAATCAGCCCCAGCATTTT. The encoded protein is CASSGENGQRIYSNQPQHF.

V and J are TRBV6-1 and TRBJ1-5; 9 nucleotides align to TRBD1. This CDR3 is 15 amino acids long. Germline CDR1 and CDR2: MNHNS and SASEGT. Trimming at V came to 3 bases and at J to 3 bases, leaving 3 bases not matched to a gene. Written as DNA, the CDR3 is TGTGCCAGCAGTGATAACAGGGGGCCCAATCAGCCCCAGCATTTT. The encoded protein is CASSDNRGPNQPQHF.

V usage is TRBV20-1 and J usage is TRBJ1-5; TRBD1 matches at 9 bases. This CDR3 is 14 amino acids long. V lost 3 bases to trimming and J lost 6 bases; unmatched junction nucleotides: 6. CDR1 is DFQATT, CDR2 SNEGSKA, per germline (reference sequence). The CDR3 DNA is TGCAGTGCTAGTCGACAGGGGGGTGGTCAGCCCCAGCATTTT. Amino acids: CSASRQGGGQPQHF.

This chain joins TRBV5-1 and TRBJ1-2; D gene uncertain. The CDR3 totals 13 residues. With 4 bases removed from V and 4 bases from J, the gap between germline ends came to 11 bases. In germline, CDR1 is SGHRS, CDR2 YFSETQ. CDR3 sequence: CASSIDRSYGYTF. The CDR3 region has the DNA TGCGCCAGCAGCATAGATAGGAGCTATGGCTACACCTTC.

The chain recombines TRBV11-2 with TRBJ1-1; D is unclear. The germline V gene has CDR1 SGHAT and CDR2 FQNNGV. This CDR3 spans 13 amino acids. V lost 1 base and J 8 bases, leaving 11 bases between the germline ends. CDR3 protein: CASSLGGVNEAFF. DNA of the CDR3: TGTGCCAGCAGCTTAGGGGGAGTCAACGAAGCTTTCTTT.

The chain carries TRBV2 and TRBJ2-3, with 10 bases fitting TRBD2. V gave up 8 bases and J gave up 0 bases; unmatched junction bases: 2. The CDR3 has 14 residues. CDR1 is SNHLY, CDR2 FYNNEI, per germline. The DNA of the CDR3 is TGTGCCAGCCGACTAGCGGGTAGCACAGATACGCAGTATTTT. This translates into CASRLAGSTDTQYF.

V and J are TRBV4-2 and TRBJ2-2; 12 bases match TRBD1. CDR3 size: 18 residues. Germline CDR1 LGHNA, CDR2 YNFKEQ. After removal of 2 bases from V and 5 bases from J, the junction contained 9 bases not matched to a gene. CDR3 loop: CASSQNSGQGARTGELFF. The CDR3 DNA sequence: TGTGCCAGCAGCCAAAATTCGGGACAGGGGGCGAGGACCGGGGAGCTGTTTTTT.

This chain connects TRBV6-5 to TRBJ1-1; D call uncertain. The CDR3 has 12 amino acids. Germline CDR1 is MNHEY and CDR2 is SVGAGI. Trimming took 6 bases from V and 2 from J, leaving 7 bases between them. CDR3 amino acids: CASREYNTEAFF. CDR3 coding DNA: TGTGCCAGCAGGGAGTACAACACTGAAGCTTTCTTT.

The chain has TRBV2 and TRBJ2-2, with 14 bases fitting TRBD2. The V gene end was trimmed by 6 bases and the J gene end by 0 bases; junction bases not matched to a gene: 6. Germline CDR1 and CDR2: SNHLY and FYNNEI. The CDR3 is 18 amino acids. The CDR3 DNA is TGTGCCAGCAGCCAAAGGGGACTAGCGGGGGCGAACACCGGGGAGCTGTTTTTT. Residues: CASSQRGLAGANTGELFF. The complete variable domain, with remaining parts taken from reference TRBV2 and TRBJ2-2, reads EPEVTQTPSHQVTQMGQEVILRCVPISNHLYFYWYRQILGQKVEFLVSFYNNEISEKSEIFDDQFSVERPDGSNFTLKIRSTKLEDSAMYFCASSQRGLAGANTGELFFGEGSRLTVL.

This clone appeared a single time. V and J are TRBV7-3 and TRBJ1-1; D unclear. Germline assignment: CDR1 SGHTA and CDR2 FQGTGA. The CDR3 is made up of 14 amino acids. Trimming took 2 bases from V and 5 from J, leaving 12 bases between them. CDR3 in amino acids: CASSLYGAGTEAFF. The CDR3 coding sequence is TGTGCCAGCAGCTTATACGGTGCGGGAACTGAAGCTTTCTTT.

There are a few counts of this clone. This chain connects TRBV7-8 to TRBJ1-3; D might be TRBD1 (6 bases). This CDR3 contains 15 residues. CDR1 is SGHVS and CDR2 is FQNEAQ in the germline V gene. V lost 1 base and J lost 3, with 10 bases in between. CDR3 sequence: CASSLVRGVGNTIYF. Here the CDR3 DNA reads TGTGCCAGCAGCTTAGTCAGGGGCGTTGGAAACACCATATATTTT.

CDR3 residues: CASSDRFNYGYTF. CDR3 nucleotide sequence: TGTGCCAGCAGCGACAGATTCAACTATGGCTACACCTTC. J is TRBJ1-2 and V is TRBV6-5; maybe TRBD1 (5 bases). The ends were cut back, 6 bases at V and 2 bases at J, with 10 bases in the middle. CDR3 size: 13 residues. Germline-derived CDR1 and CDR2 are MNHEY and SVGAGI.

The sample holds a few counts of this clone. The chain recombines TRBV27 with TRBJ2-2, with 7 bases matching TRBD2. Trimming took 1 base from V and 4 from J; bases not matched to a gene: 0. The length of the CDR3 is 14 residues. Germline V gene data show CDR1 as MNHEY and CDR2 as SMNVEV (reference sequence). CDR3 sequence reads: CASSLWTSTGELFF. The CDR3 DNA reads TGTGCCAGCAGTTTATGGACTAGCACCGGGGAGCTGTTTTTT.

This clone came up once. The V and J genes are TRBV6-6 and TRBJ2-7; 8 positions agree with TRBD2. CDR1 MNHNY and CDR2 SVGAGI come from the germline V gene (reference sequence). The CDR3 is made up of 15 amino acids. V lost 4 bases, J lost 4 bases, and 9 bases stayed unmatched. CDR3 sequence: CASSSGGLGSYEQYF. DNA for the CDR3: TGTGCCAGCAGTTCTGGGGGACTAGGATCTTACGAGCAGTACTTC.